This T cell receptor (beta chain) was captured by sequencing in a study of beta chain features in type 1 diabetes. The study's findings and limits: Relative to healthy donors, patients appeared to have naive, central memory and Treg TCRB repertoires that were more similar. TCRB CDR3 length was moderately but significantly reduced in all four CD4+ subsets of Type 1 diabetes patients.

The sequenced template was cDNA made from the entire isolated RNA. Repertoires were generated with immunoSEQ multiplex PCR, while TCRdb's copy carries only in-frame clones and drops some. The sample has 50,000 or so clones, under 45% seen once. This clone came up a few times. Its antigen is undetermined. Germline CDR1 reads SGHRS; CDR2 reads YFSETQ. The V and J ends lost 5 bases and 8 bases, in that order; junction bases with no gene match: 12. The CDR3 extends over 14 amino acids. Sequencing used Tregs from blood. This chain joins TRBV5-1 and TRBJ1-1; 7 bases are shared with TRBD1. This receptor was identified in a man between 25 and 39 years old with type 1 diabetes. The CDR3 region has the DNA TGCGCCAGCAGTGAGACAGGGTCTAGAACCGAAGCTTTCTTT. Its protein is CASSETGSRTEAFF.